One sample yielded the 13 T cell receptor beta chains listed below, sequenced in a study of molecular identifiers for immune sequencing clone quantification. TCRdb used MiXCR to reprocess the PCR reads, holding one entry per CDR3 protein. Counted here are around 65,000 distinct CDR3 sequences, around 17% occurring once; the ten biggest clones make up 1.3% to 1.5%. Sequences were obtained from naive CD8+ T cells from blood, with Jurkat cell RNA spiked in. Sample subset: FACS-sorted CD8+CD4-CCR7+CD45RA+ naive T cells. The receptors were gathered from a human donor in good health. Some libraries in this study had Jurkat cell RNA spiked in.

This clonotype was found a few times. The V and J genes are TRBV2 and TRBJ2-1; possibly TRBD1 or TRBD2 for D (5 bases each). Germline CDR1 SNHLY, CDR2 FYNNEI. V lost 8 bases, J lost 4 bases, and 18 bases lay in between. The CDR3 loop spans 15 amino acids. The CDR3 region is CASHRDGTSYNEQFF. CDR3 coding DNA: TGTGCCAGCCATCGGGACGGAACTTCTTACAATGAGCAGTTCTTC.

As for this clonotype: Its ends do not fully match the called genes, so a read error is possible. The chain recombines TRBV20-1 with TRBJ2-1; 9 nucleotides agree with TRBD2. This CDR3 is 15 amino acids long. Germline V gives CDR1 DFQATT, CDR2 SNEGSKA (reference sequence). This CDR3 is CSAGDRLAAYNEQFF. The CDR3 DNA sequence: TGCAGTGCTGGAGATCGACTAGCGGCTTACAATGAGCAGTTCTTC.

This clonotype appeared many times. The chain combines TRBV3-1 with TRBJ2-7; 8 bases are shared with TRBD2. Germline CDR1 LGHDT, CDR2 YNNKEL (reference sequence). The CDR3 loop spans 15 amino acids. The J segment lost 4 bases and the V segment lost 3 bases, leaving 8 bases of the junction unmatched. The CDR3 protein is CASSQAAGVGYEQYF. The DNA of the CDR3 is TGTGCCAGCAGCCAGGCAGCGGGAGTTGGGTACGAGCAGTACTTC.

This clonotype has ten or more counts. The J gene is TRBJ2-3, the V gene TRBV4-1; TRBD2 aligns across 7 bases. This CDR3 has 17 residues. Germline CDR1 reads MGHRA; CDR2 reads YSYEKL. V was clipped by 1 base and J by 5 bases; unmatched bases: 12. The CDR3 nucleotides are TGCGCCAGCAGCCAAGGTCTGGGCGGGAGTCTGGTAGATACGCAGTATTTT. This translates into CASSQGLGGSLVDTQYF.

This clonotype was recorded many times. J is TRBJ2-7 and V is TRBV7-2; D not certain. The germline V and J ends were trimmed by 5 bases and 3 bases, with 11 bases remaining between them. The germline V gene encodes CDR1 SGHTA and CDR2 FQGNSA. The length of the CDR3 is 13 residues. For the CDR3, the DNA is TGTGCCAGCAGCCCAGTCCCCGACTACGAGCAGTACTTC. Its translation is CASSPVPDYEQYF.

The chain joins TRBV9 to TRBJ2-7, with D perhaps assigned TRBD1 or TRBD2 (6 bases each). There are 14 residues in the CDR3. V lost 0 bases and J 2 bases, leaving 9 bases between the germline ends. Germline V gene data show CDR1 as SGDLS and CDR2 as YYNGEE. In nucleotides, the CDR3 is TGTGCCAGCAGCGTAGGGGGGGCAACCTACGAGCAGTACTTC. This translates into CASSVGGATYEQYF.

Many counts were recorded for this clonotype. This chain joins TRBV7-9 and TRBJ2-3; tentatively, D is TRBD1 or TRBD2 (5 bases each). Trimming stripped 5 bases from V and 2 bases from J, with 17 bases between. The CDR3 extends over 16 amino acids. The germline gives CDR1 SEHNR, CDR2 FQNEAQ (reference sequence). The CDR3 nucleotides are TGTGCCAGCAGCGCCCCCCGGGGACGCCACACAGATACGCAGTATTTT. It yields the protein CASSAPRGRHTDTQYF.

At least ten counts were recorded for this clonotype. This sequence joins TRBV4-3 and TRBJ2-1; D might be TRBD1 or TRBD2, each matching 5 bases. Germline CDR1 and CDR2: LGHNA and YSLEER. Trimming left V 0 bases short and J 4 bases short, with 16 bases between. The CDR3 has 17 residues. CDR3 sequence reads: CASSQETGTPLYNEQFF. In DNA, the CDR3 is TGCGCCAGCAGCCAAGAGACGGGGACCCCCCTTTACAATGAGCAGTTCTTC.

At least ten counts were recorded for this clonotype. The V gene is TRBV6-6, the J gene TRBJ2-3; D remains ambiguous. Trimming removed 2 bases from V and 4 bases from J, with 19 bases in between. The germline CDR1 and CDR2 sequences are MNHNY and SVGAGI (reference sequence). The CDR3 has 17 residues. CDR3 loop: CASSYSMLNGPADTQYF. CDR3 nucleotide sequence: TGTGCCAGCAGTTACAGTATGCTTAATGGGCCCGCAGATACGCAGTATTTT.

This clonotype occurred a few times. The CDR3 DNA reads as TGTGCCAGCAGACTCCAGGACAGGACGTACGAGCAGTACTTC. Its protein is CASRLQDRTYEQYF. The chain combines TRBV28 with TRBJ2-7; TRBD1 agrees at 7 bases. Germline V gene lookup returns CDR1 MDHEN and CDR2 SYDVKM. The CDR3 length is 14 residues. The junction had 9 bases not matched to a gene; V was cut back by 6 bases and J by 4 bases.

The V call is TRBV6-5, the J call TRBJ2-1; TRBD2 aligns across 10 bases. With V trimmed by 5 bases and J by 8 bases, 12 bases remained unmatched. This CDR3 contains 16 residues. Germline values: CDR1 MNHEY, CDR2 SVGAGI. CDR3 nucleotide sequence: TGTGCCAGCAGTCACCTAACTAGCGGGACGCCACATGAGCAGTTCTTC. This codes for CASSHLTSGTPHEQFF.

This clonotype was counted a few times. This may come from a read error, since a much larger clone is one base off. Since the CDR3 does not end with the conserved phenylalanine or tryptophan, this likely comes from a read error. V is TRBV11-2 and J is TRBJ2-6, with D unclear. Deletions cut 0 bases from V and 0 bases from J, with 6 bases between. The CDR3 totals 16 residues. Germline V lookup: CDR1 SGHAT, CDR2 FQNNGV. The CDR3 protein is CASSLDPPSGANVLTS. Written as DNA, the CDR3 is TGTGCCAGCAGCTTAGATCCCCCCTCTGGGGCCAACGTCCTGACTTCC.

Ten or more counts support this clonotype. This chain joins TRBV24-1 and TRBJ2-3; D is ambiguous. Germline values: CDR1 KGHDR, CDR2 SFDVKD. Trimming stripped 2 bases from V and 5 bases from J, with 7 bases between. The length of the CDR3 is 13 residues. In DNA, the CDR3 is TGTGCCACCAGTGATTATGAAGGAGATACGCAGTATTTT. It codes for CATSDYEGDTQYF.